This TCR beta chain was sequenced for a study of control samples from healthy donors and cancer patients. Repertoires were generated with immunoSEQ multiplex PCR, while TCRdb's copy carries only in-frame clones and drops some. The sample has 85,000 to 100,000 clones; more than 85% are singletons. CDR3 length: 14 residues. Deletions cut 1 base from V and 6 bases from J, with 16 bases between. Germline V lookup: CDR1 GTSNPN, CDR2 SVGIG (reference sequence). The V gene is TRBV30, the J gene TRBJ2-7, with a tentative D call TRBD2 (5 bases). Sequencing was done on a sample of blood. The receptor comes from a man aged 18 to 29 in good health. The CDR3 sequence is CAWSAGISGGEQYF. The CDR3 DNA follows: TGTGCCTGGAGTGCGGGAATCTCGGGCGGCGAGCAGTACTTC.